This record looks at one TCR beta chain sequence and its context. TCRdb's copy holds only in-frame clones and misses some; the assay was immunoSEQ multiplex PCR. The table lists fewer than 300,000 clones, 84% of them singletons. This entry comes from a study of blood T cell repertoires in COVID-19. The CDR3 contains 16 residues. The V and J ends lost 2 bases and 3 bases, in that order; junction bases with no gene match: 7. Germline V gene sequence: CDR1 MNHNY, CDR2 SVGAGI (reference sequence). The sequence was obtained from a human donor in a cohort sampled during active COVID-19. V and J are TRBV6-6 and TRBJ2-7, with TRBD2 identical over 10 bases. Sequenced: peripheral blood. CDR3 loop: CASSYASGRGYYEQYF. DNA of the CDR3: TGTGCCAGCAGTTACGCTAGCGGGAGAGGGTACTACGAGCAGTACTTC.